These T cell receptor beta chains were read from a single sample in a study of shared clonotypes between healthy human individuals. TCRdb's table, derived via immunoSEQ multiplex PCR, lists solely in-frame clones and lacks some. This table has about 2.3 million clones, 80% to 95% appearing once. The source material was naive CD4+ T cells from PBMCs. The source is a man aged 18 to 29 in good health. Some clones in this sample may be carry-over from other donors' samples. The CDR3 runs from the conserved cysteine through the conserved F or W. The D gene is left open where the match is weak. Only some rows state a clone size, as once, few, many or a class for expanded clones.

.	TRBV5-1	TRBJ1-1	.	TGCGCCAGCAGCTCAATCGGACAGCTGAACACTGAAGCTTTCTTT	CASSSIGQLNTEAFF
.	TRBV7-3	TRBJ2-3	.	TGTGCCAGCAGCATGCCTAGGGATACGCAGTATTTT	CASSMPRDTQYF
.	TRBV5-1	TRBJ1-2	.	TGCGCCAGCAGCTTGGGGGAGGGTAATGGCTACACCTTC	CASSLGEGNGYTF
.	TRBV5-1	TRBJ2-6	.	TGCGCCAGCAGTACCACAGGAGGGGCCAACGTCCTGACTTTC	CASSTTGGANVLTF
.	TRBV7-9	TRBJ1-2	TRBD1	TGTGCCAGCAGCTACCCGGGACAGGGGGTGTGGGGCTACACCTTC	CASSYPGQGVWGYTF
.	TRBV5-4	TRBJ2-4	.	TGTGCCAGCAGCACCGGACTAGCCAAAAACATTCAGTACTTC	CASSTGLAKNIQYF
once	TRBV5-1	TRBJ1-2	.	TGCGCCAGCAGCTTAGGACCCGCTTATGGCTACACCTTC	CASSLGPAYGYTF
.	TRBV5-6	TRBJ2-3	TRBD2	TGTGCCAGCAGCTTGGGGCCTAGCGGGAAGGCAGATACGCAGTATTTT	CASSLGPSGKADTQYF
.	TRBV15	TRBJ1-4	.	TGTGCCACCAGCAGAAACTACGCCGGGGGGGAAAAACTGTTTTTT	CATSRNYAGGEKLFF
.	TRBV5-1	TRBJ2-5	.	TGCGCCAGCACCCCCGACAGCCAAGAGACCCAGTACTTC	CASTPDSQETQYF